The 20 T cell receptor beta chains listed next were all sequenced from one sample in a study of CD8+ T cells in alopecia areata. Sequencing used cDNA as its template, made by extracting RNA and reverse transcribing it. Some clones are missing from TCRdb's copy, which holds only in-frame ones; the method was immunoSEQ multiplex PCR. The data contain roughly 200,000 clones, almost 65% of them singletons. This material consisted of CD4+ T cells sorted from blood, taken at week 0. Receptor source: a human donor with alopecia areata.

For the CDR3, the DNA is TGCGCCAGCAGCCAAGAGTGGGGACAGGGTGGTGGCTACACCTTC. This codes for CASSQEWGQGGGYTF. V gene TRBV4-1 combines with J gene TRBJ1-2, with 9 nucleotides matching TRBD1. This CDR3 contains 15 residues. Germline trimming cut 0 bases from V and 7 bases from J; bases unmatched to any gene: 6. In germline, CDR1 is MGHRA, CDR2 YSYEKL.

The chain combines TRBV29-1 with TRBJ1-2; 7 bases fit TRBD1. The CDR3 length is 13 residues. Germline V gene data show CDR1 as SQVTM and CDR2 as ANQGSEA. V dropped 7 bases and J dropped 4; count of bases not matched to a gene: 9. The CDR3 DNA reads TGCAGCGCCGAAACCGGGACAGCCTATGGCTACACCTTC. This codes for CSAETGTAYGYTF.

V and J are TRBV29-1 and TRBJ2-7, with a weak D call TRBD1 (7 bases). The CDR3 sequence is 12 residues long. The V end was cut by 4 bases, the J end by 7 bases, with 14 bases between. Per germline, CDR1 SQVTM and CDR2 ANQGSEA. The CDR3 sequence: CSVGRGQREQYF. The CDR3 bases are TGCAGCGTTGGGCGGGGACAGCGGGAGCAGTACTTC.

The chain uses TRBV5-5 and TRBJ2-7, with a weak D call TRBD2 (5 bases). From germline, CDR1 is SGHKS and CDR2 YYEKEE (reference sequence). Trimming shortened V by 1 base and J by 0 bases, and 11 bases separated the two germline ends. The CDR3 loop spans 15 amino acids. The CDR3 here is CASSLKEESSYEQYF. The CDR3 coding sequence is TGTGCCAGCAGCTTGAAGGAGGAGAGCTCCTACGAGCAGTACTTC.

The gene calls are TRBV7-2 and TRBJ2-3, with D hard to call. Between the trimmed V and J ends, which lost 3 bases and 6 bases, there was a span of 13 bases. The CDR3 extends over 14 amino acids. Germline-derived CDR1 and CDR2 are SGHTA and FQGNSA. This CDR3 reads CASSLQGSKDTQYF. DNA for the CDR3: TGTGCCAGCAGCTTGCAAGGCAGCAAGGATACGCAGTATTTT.

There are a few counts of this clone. The CDR3 spells CSVAIQRDYGYTF. For the CDR3, the DNA is TGCAGCGTTGCGATACAACGGGACTATGGCTACACCTTC. The chain combines TRBV29-1 with TRBJ1-2; D gene ambiguous. The V end lost 4 bases, the J end lost 3 bases, and 12 bases lay between the germline ends. Germline values: CDR1 SQVTM, CDR2 ANQGSEA. The CDR3 sequence is 13 residues long.

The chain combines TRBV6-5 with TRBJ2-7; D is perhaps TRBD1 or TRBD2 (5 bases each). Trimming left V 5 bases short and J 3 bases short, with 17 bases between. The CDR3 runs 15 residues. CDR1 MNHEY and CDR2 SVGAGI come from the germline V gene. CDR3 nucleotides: TGTGCCAGCAGTACCCCCGGGACGGCCGGCTACGAGCAGTACTTC. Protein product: CASSTPGTAGYEQYF.

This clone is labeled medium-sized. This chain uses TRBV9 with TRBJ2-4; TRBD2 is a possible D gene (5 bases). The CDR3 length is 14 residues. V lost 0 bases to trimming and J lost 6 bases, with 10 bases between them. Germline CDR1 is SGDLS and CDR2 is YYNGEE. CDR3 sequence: CASSVVARGNIQYF. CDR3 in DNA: TGTGCCAGCAGCGTAGTTGCCCGGGGAAACATTCAGTACTTC. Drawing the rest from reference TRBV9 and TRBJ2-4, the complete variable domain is DSGVTQTPKHLITATGQRVTLRCSPRSGDLSVYWYQQSLDQGLQFLIQYYNGEERAKGNILERFSAQQFPDLHSELNLSSLELGDSALYFCASSVVARGNIQYFGAGTRLSVL.

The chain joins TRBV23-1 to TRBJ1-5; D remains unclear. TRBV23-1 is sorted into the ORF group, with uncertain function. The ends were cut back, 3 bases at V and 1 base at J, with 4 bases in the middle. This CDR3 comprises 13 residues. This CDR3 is CASSHQSNQPQHF. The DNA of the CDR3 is TGCGCCAGCAGTCACCAGAGCAATCAGCCCCAGCATTTT.

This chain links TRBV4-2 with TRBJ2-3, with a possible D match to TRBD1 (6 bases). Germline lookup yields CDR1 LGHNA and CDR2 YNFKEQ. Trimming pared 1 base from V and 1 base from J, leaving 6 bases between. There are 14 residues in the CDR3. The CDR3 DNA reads TGTGCCAGCAGCCAAGGGACAGGCACAGATACGCAGTATTTT. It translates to CASSQGTGTDTQYF.

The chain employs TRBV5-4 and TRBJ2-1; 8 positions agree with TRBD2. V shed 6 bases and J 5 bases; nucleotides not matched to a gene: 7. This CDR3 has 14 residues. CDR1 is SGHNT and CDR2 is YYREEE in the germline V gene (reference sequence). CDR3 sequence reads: CASNPGGPNNEQFF. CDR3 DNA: TGTGCCAGCAATCCGGGGGGGCCGAACAATGAGCAGTTCTTC.

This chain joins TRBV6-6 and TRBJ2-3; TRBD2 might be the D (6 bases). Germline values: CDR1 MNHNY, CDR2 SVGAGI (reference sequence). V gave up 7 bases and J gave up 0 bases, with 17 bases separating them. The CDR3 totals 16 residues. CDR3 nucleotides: TGTGCCAGCACCAAGACGAACGGGGGTAGCACAGATACGCAGTATTTT. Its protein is CASTKTNGGSTDTQYF.

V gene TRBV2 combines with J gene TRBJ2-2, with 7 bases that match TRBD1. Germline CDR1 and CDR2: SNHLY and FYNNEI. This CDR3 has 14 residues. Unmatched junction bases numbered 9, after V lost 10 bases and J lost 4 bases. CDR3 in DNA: TGTGCCAAGGGCCTTGGACAGGCCACCGGGGAGCTGTTTTTT. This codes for CAKGLGQATGELFF. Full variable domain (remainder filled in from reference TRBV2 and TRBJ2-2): EPEVTQTPSHQVTQMGQEVILRCVPISNHLYFYWYRQILGQKVEFLVSFYNNEISEKSEIFDDQFSVERPDGSNFTLKIRSTKLEDSAMYFCAKGLGQATGELFFGEGSRLTVL.

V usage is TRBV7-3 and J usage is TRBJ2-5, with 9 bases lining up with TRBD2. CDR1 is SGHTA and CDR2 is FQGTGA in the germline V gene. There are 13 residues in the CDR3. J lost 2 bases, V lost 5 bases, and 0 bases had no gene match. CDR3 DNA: TGTGCCAGCAGCACTAGCGGGCAAGAGACCCAGTACTTC. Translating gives CASSTSGQETQYF. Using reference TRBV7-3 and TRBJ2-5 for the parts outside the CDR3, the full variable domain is GAGVSQTPSNKVTEKGKYVELRCDPISGHTALYWYRQSLGQGPEFLIYFQGTGAADDSGLPNDRFFAVRPEGSVSTLKIQRTERGDSAVYLCASSTSGQETQYFGPGTRLLVL.

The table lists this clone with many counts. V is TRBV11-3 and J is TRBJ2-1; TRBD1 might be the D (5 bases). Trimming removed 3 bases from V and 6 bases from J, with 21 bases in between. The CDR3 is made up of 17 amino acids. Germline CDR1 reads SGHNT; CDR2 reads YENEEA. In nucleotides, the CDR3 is TGTGCCAGCAGCTTCTTCCCAGGGTACACTCAGTCCAATGAGCAGTTCTTC. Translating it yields CASSFFPGYTQSNEQFF.

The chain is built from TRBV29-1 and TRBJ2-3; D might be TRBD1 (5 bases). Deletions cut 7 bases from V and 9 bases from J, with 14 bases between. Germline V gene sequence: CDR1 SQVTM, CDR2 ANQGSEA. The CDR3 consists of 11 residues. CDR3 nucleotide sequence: TGCAGCGCGGTAGCAGGGAAAACGCAGTATTTT. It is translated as CSAVAGKTQYF.

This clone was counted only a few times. The CDR3: CSVENGVNNEQFF. The CDR3 DNA sequence: TGCAGCGTTGAAAACGGGGTAAACAATGAGCAGTTCTTC. The chain has TRBV29-1 and TRBJ2-1, with D perhaps TRBD2 (5 bases). CDR3 length: 13 residues. Trimming left V 2 bases short and J 5 bases short, with 10 bases between. CDR1 and CDR2 (germline): SQVTM, ANQGSEA.

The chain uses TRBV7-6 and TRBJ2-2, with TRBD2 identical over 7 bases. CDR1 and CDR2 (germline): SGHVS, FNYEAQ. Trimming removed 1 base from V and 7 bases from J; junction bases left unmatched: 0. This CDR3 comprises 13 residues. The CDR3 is CASSLGGSGELFF. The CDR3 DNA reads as TGTGCCAGCAGCTTAGGCGGGAGCGGGGAGCTGTTTTTT.

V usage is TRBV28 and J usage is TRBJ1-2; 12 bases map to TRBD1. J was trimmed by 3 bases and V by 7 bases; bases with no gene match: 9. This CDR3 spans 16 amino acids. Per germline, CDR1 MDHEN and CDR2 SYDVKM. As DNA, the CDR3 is TGTGCCAGCATACCCCCGGGACAGGGGGCAGACTATGGCTACACCTTC. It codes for CASIPPGQGADYGYTF.

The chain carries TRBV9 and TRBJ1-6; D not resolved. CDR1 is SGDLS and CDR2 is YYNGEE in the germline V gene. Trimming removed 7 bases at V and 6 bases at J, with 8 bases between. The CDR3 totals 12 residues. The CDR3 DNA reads TGTGCCAGCGGACCGGCTAATTCACCCCTCCACTTT. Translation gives CASGPANSPLHF.